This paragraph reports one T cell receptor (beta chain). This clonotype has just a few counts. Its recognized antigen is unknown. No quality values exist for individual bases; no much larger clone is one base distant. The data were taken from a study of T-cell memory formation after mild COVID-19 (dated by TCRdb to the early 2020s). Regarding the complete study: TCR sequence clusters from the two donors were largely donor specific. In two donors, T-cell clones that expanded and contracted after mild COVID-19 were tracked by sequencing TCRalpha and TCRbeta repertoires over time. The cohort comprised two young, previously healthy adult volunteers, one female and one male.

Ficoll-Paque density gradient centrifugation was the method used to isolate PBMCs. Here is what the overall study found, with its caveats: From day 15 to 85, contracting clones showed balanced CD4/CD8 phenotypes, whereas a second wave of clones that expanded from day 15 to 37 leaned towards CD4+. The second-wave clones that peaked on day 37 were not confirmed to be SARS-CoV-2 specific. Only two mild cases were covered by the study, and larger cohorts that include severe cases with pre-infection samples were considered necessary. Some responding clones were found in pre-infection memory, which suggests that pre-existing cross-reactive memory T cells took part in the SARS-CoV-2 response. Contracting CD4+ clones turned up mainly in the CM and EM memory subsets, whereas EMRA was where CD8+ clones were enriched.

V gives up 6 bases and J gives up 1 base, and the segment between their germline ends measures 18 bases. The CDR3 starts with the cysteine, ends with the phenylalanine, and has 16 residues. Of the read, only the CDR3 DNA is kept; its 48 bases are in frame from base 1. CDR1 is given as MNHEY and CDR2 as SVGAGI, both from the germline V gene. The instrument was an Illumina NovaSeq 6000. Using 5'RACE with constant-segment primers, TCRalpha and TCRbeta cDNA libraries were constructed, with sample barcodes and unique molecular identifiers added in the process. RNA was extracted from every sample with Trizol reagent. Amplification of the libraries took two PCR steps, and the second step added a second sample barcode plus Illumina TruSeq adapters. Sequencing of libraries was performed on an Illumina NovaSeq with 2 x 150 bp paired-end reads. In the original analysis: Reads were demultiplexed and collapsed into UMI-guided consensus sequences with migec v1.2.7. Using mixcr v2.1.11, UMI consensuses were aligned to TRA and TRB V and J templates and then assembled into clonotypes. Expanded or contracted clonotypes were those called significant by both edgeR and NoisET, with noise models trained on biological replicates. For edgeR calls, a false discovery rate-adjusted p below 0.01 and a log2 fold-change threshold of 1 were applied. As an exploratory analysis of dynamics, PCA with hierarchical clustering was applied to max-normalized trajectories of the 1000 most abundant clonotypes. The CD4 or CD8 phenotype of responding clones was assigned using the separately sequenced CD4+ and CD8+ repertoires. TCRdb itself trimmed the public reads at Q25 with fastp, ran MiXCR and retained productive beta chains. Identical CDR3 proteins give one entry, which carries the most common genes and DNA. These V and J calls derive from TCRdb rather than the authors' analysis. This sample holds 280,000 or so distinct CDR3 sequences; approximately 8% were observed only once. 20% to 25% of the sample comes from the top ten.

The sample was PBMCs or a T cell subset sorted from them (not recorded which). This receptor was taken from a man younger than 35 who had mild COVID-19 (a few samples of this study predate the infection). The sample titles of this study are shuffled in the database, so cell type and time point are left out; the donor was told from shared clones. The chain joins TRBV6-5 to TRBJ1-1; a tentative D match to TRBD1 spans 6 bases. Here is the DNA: TGTGCCAGCAGCCCCGGACAGTCTCCCGGGAACACTGAAGCTTTCTTT. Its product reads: CASSPGQSPGNTEAFF.